The clone carrying this TCR beta chain was detected a few times. This sample also contains other DNA sequences that code for the same CDR3. As for time point: second of two post-therapy site-matched biopsies about 2 months apart. Here immunoSEQ multiplex PCR was the method, and the copy in TCRdb shows in-frame clones only, minus some. The table lists 8,500 or so clones, 62% of them singletons. The CDR3 is made up of 14 amino acids. Looked up from germline, CDR1 is MNHEY and CDR2 is SVGAGI. With 9 bases clipped from V and 2 bases from J, the junction kept 4 bases outside the gene matches. The sample is drawn from a study of T cells in tumors after PD-1 blockade. About the study: Some patients also took daily vismodegib 150 mg during anti-PD-1 treatment. Tumor samples yielded around 20-fold more depth than single-cell TCR sequencing.

This chain links TRBV6-5 with TRBJ2-2; 9 bases match TRBD1. The TCR comes from a human donor with basal cell carcinoma. Sequences were derived from tumor tissue, sampled after anti-PD-1 treatment. CDR3 coding DNA: TGTGCCAGTGGGGACAGGGAAAACACCGGGGAGCTGTTTTTT. Translation gives CASGDRENTGELFF.